The rows below give T cell receptor beta chains drawn from one sample of a study of shared clonotypes between healthy human individuals. This table comes from immunoSEQ multiplex PCR, and its TCRdb copy is limited to in-frame clones, with some not included. The sample records 2 million to 2.5 million clones, roughly 93% being singletons. The sequenced material came from naive CD4+ T cells from PBMCs. The receptors here all came from a man younger than 35 in good health. Some clones in this sample may be carry-over from other donors' samples. Both conserved end residues are trimmed from each CDR3. Expanded clones get a size class; other rows say once, few or many, or leave the size out.

>TRBV28|-|11
ASSPSGLGEQF
>TRBV5-4|few|13
ASSLGPLEDYGYT
>TRBV6-1|-|11
ASGASGSETQY
>TRBV20-1|-|8
SASRDLQY
>TRBV7-9|-|12
ASSLDTGNQPQH
>TRBV27|-|12
ASRPGLTYNEQF
>TRBV2|few|10
ASGRMNTEAF
>TRBV15|-|13
ATSRYRDSNYGYT
>TRBV7-9|few|14
ASSLALADSGNTIY
>TRBV7-8|-|18
ASSLQVTGTGYPPGEKLF
>TRBV27|-|17
ASSFHSWSSGSSYNEQF